A single sample gave rise to the 10 T cell receptor beta chains below, sequenced in a study of graft-versus-host responses after intestinal transplantation. The assay was immunoSEQ multiplex PCR, and TCRdb's table has in-frame clones only and misses some. The sample records approximately 18,000 clones, approximately 39% being singletons. The specimen comprised alloreactive CD4+ T cells from a mixed lymphocyte reaction culture, sampled before transplantation. Documented subset: CFSE-low proliferating T cells sorted from roughly 6-day pre-transplant mixed lymphocyte reaction (GvH or HvG direction). The receptors derive from a human patient who was an organ donor for intestinal transplantation.

The chain is built from TRBV2 and TRBJ1-2; weak D call: TRBD1 (6 bases). The V gene lost 9 bases and the J gene lost 7 bases, with 24 bases spanning the gap. The CDR3 spans 15 residues. Germline CDR1 and CDR2: SNHLY and FYNNEI. DNA for the CDR3: TGTGCCAGTAGGTTCTGGGACACCGGGGGAGGTGGCTACACCTTC. This encodes CASRFWDTGGGGYTF.

This chain joins TRBV18 and TRBJ1-4, with D maybe TRBD1 (6 bases). The V end lost 5 bases, the J end lost 0 bases, and 10 bases lay between the germline ends. The CDR3 is 15 amino acids. Germline V CDR1 and CDR2: KGHSH, LQKENI. CDR3 residues: CASSFRQATNEKLFF. CDR3 DNA: TGTGCCAGCTCATTCAGACAGGCAACTAATGAAAAACTGTTTTTT.

The V gene is TRBV5-4, the J gene TRBJ1-1; no firm D call. Trimming removed 4 bases from V and 4 bases from J, with 23 bases in between. The CDR3 covers 17 residues. In germline, CDR1 is SGHNT, CDR2 YYREEE (reference sequence). The DNA for the CDR3 is TGTGCCAGCAGCCCAAACCCGCGGGAGACCCTCGGCACTGAAGCTTTCTTT. Its protein is CASSPNPRETLGTEAFF.

This clone was picked up a small number of times. The genes are TRBV18 and TRBJ2-5; possibly TRBD2 for D (5 bases). CDR1 is KGHSH, CDR2 LQKENI, per germline. The V and J ends lost 1 base and 4 bases respectively, with 7 bases between them. The CDR3 runs to 13 residues. DNA of the CDR3: TGTGCCAGCTCACCACGAGGGCCAGAGACCCAGTACTTC. It specifies CASSPRGPETQYF.

This rearrangement joins TRBV5-1 to TRBJ1-2; D is perhaps TRBD1 (5 bases). The germline V gene encodes CDR1 SGHRS and CDR2 YFSETQ. The V gene lost 1 base and the J gene lost 0 bases, with 7 bases spanning the gap. There are 14 residues in the CDR3. CDR3 amino acids: CASSLRDSNYGYTF. In nucleotides, the CDR3 is TGCGCCAGCAGCTTGCGGGACTCTAACTATGGCTACACCTTC.

The chain links TRBV11-2 to TRBJ2-3; 7 nucleotides agree with TRBD1. This CDR3 contains 15 residues. V lost 7 bases and J lost 4; bases outside the gene matches: 11. Germline CDR1 reads SGHAT; CDR2 reads FQNNGV. CDR3 DNA: TGTGCCAGCACCTCACAGGGGTTTGGGGCAGATACGCAGTATTTT. Protein product: CASTSQGFGADTQYF. Together with reference TRBV11-2 and TRBJ2-3, the CDR3 gives the full variable domain: EAGVAQSPRYKIIEKRQSVAFWCNPISGHATLYWYQQILGQGPKLLIQFQNNGVVDDSQLPKDRFSAERLKGVDSTLKIQPAKLEDSAVYLCASTSQGFGADTQYFGPGTRLTVL.

This clone is medium-sized within its sample. The V call is TRBV7-9, the J call TRBJ1-2; no firm D call. V was shortened by 1 base and J by 2 bases, with 5 bases between the two germline ends. CDR3 length: 13 residues. CDR1 and CDR2 from the germline V gene are SEHNR and FQNEAQ (reference sequence). The CDR3 spells CASSLGRNYGYTF. CDR3 coding DNA: TGTGCCAGCAGCTTAGGGAGAAACTATGGCTACACCTTC.

The chain employs TRBV19 and TRBJ2-5; 8 positions agree with TRBD2. CDR1 and CDR2 from the germline V gene are LNHDA and SQIVND (reference sequence). CDR3 size: 14 residues. With V trimmed by 5 bases and J by 5 bases, 7 bases remained unmatched. The DNA for the CDR3 is TGTGCCAGTAGTCTACTAGCGGACGGGGAGACCCAGTACTTC. It codes for CASSLLADGETQYF.

J is TRBJ2-7 and V is TRBV28; 7 bases match TRBD2. Germline V gene sequence: CDR1 MDHEN, CDR2 SYDVKM. The CDR3 contains 14 residues. V shed 2 bases and J 2 bases; nucleotides not matched to a gene: 3. The CDR3 spells CASSLGGGTYEQYF. CDR3 in DNA: TGTGCCAGCAGTTTAGGGGGGGGAACCTACGAGCAGTACTTC.

The CDR3 reads CASNSGGPTGELFF. DNA of the CDR3: TGTGCCAGTAACAGCGGGGGGCCAACCGGGGAGCTGTTTTTT. The V and J genes are TRBV19 and TRBJ2-2; 9 bases fit TRBD2. This CDR3 is built from 14 residues. The junction had 5 bases not matched to a gene; V was cut back by 7 bases and J by 5 bases. Germline values: CDR1 LNHDA, CDR2 SQIVND (reference sequence). Complete variable domain (other parts from reference TRBV19 and TRBJ2-2): DGGITQSPKYLFRKEGQNVTLSCEQNLNHDAMYWYRQDPGQGLRLIYYSQIVNDFQKGDIAEGYSVSREKKESFPLTVTSAQKNPTAFYLCASNSGGPTGELFFGEGSRLTVL.